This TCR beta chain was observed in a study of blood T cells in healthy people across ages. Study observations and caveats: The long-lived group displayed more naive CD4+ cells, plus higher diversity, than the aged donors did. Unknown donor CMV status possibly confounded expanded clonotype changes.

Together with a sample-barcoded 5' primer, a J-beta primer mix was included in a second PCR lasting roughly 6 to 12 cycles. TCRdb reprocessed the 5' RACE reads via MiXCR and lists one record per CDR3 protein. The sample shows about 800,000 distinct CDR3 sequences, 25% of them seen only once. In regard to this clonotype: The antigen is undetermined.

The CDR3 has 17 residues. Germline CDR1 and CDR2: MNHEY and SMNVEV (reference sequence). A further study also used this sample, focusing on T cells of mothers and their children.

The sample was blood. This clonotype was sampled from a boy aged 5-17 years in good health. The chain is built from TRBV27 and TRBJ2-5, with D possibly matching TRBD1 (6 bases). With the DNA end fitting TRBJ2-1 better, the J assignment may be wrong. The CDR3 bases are TGTGCCAGCAGTTTATCAGGGGGTTTCCCGCTTTTCGATGAGCAGTTCTTC. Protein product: CASSLSGGFPLFDEQFF.